A selection of T cell receptor beta chains follows, all from one sample in a study of shared clonotypes between healthy human individuals. TCRdb's table, derived via immunoSEQ multiplex PCR, lists solely in-frame clones and lacks some. Among 600,000 to 800,000 clones listed, 72% were seen once. The sample was memory CD4+ T cells sorted from blood. The receptors stem from a woman aged 25 to 39 in good health. The CDR3 runs from the conserved cysteine through the conserved F or W. D genes are given only for firm matches. Clone size, where shown, is once, few, many, or a class for clones that have expanded.

j_call	clone_size	d_call	v_call	cdr3_aa	cdr3_nt
TRBJ1-2	few	TRBD1	TRBV7-9	CASSPGQARGYTF	TGTGCCAGCAGCCCAGGACAGGCCCGTGGCTACACCTTC
TRBJ2-1	.	.	TRBV9	CASSVGDSSGEQFF	TGTGCCAGCAGCGTAGGGGATAGCAGTGGTGAGCAGTTCTTC
TRBJ1-5	once	.	TRBV5-1	CASSLYTGRNQPQHF	TGCGCCAGCAGCTTGTACACAGGTCGGAATCAGCCCCAGCATTTT
TRBJ2-1	.	TRBD2	TRBV6-1	CASSPGTSDQNEQFF	TGTGCCAGCAGCCCCGGGACTAGCGACCAAAATGAGCAGTTCTTC
TRBJ1-3	.	.	TRBV6-6	CASSPQGYTIYF	TGTGCCAGCAGCCCCCAGGGCTACACCATATATTTT
TRBJ1-2	.	.	TRBV7-8	CASSRGNYGYTF	TGTGCCAGCAGCCGCGGGAACTATGGCTACACCTTC
TRBJ2-2	.	TRBD2	TRBV5-1	CASSPPERGYSAELFF	TGCGCCAGCAGCCCACCCGAGCGGGGATATTCCGCGGAGCTGTTTTTT
TRBJ2-1	.	TRBD2	TRBV28	CASSPGTTYNEQFF	TGTGCCAGCAGTCCCGGGACTACTTACAATGAGCAGTTCTTC
TRBJ2-3	.	TRBD2	TRBV6-1	CASSSGSGTDTQYF	TGTGCCAGCAGTAGCGGGAGTGGCACAGATACGCAGTATTTT
TRBJ2-7	.	.	TRBV7-2	CASTSQLAVYEQYF	TGTGCCAGCACCTCCCAGCTGGCTGTCTACGAGCAGTACTTC
TRBJ2-5	.	.	TRBV6-5	CASRRLQETQYF	TGTGCCAGCAGAAGACTACAAGAGACCCAGTACTTC
TRBJ2-7	.	TRBD1	TRBV5-1	CASSLKLGTGANEQYF	TGCGCCAGCAGTCTCAAGCTCGGGACAGGGGCCAACGAGCAGTACTTC
TRBJ1-5	.	.	TRBV28	CASSLLLENNQPQHF	TGTGCCAGCAGTTTATTGCTGGAAAACAATCAGCCCCAGCATTTT
TRBJ2-1	.	.	TRBV11-1	CASSGEWGVNEQFF	TGTGCCAGCAGCGGGGAATGGGGTGTAAATGAGCAGTTCTTC
TRBJ2-7	.	TRBD1	TRBV7-9	CASSRRLGQGSYEQYF	TGTGCCAGCAGCCGACGCCTGGGACAGGGCTCCTACGAGCAGTACTTC
TRBJ2-7	.	TRBD2	TRBV19	CASSIASGSAYEQYF	TGTGCCAGTAGTATAGCTAGCGGGTCCGCCTACGAGCAGTACTTC
TRBJ1-1	.	.	TRBV29-1	CSVGGMNTEAFF	TGCAGCGTTGGCGGGATGAACACTGAAGCTTTCTTT
TRBJ2-2	.	TRBD2	TRBV18	CASSPTSGRGTGELFF	TGTGCCAGCTCACCGACTAGCGGGAGAGGGACCGGGGAGCTGTTTTTT
TRBJ2-7	.	.	TRBV7-9	CASSPYRDTAYEQYF	TGTGCCAGCAGCCCATACCGGGACACCGCCTACGAGCAGTACTTC
TRBJ2-7	.	.	TRBV5-1	CASSLPAGGLYEQYF	TGCGCCAGCAGCTTGCCCGCCGGCGGGCTCTACGAGCAGTACTTC
TRBJ1-1	many	.	TRBV5-1	CASSFGNTNTEAFF	TGCGCCAGCAGCTTCGGCAATACGAACACTGAAGCTTTCTTT
TRBJ2-1	.	TRBD2	TRBV7-8	CASSLASKLAGSHEQFF	TGTGCCAGCAGCTTAGCGTCCAAACTAGCGGGATCCCATGAGCAGTTCTTC
TRBJ2-5	.	TRBD2	TRBV11-3	CASLQSLGSGAQETQYF	TGTGCCAGCCTCCAATCTTTGGGAAGCGGGGCCCAAGAGACCCAGTACTTC
TRBJ2-5	few	.	TRBV5-6	CASSDRPLQETQYF	TGTGCCAGCAGCGATCGACCGCTACAAGAGACCCAGTACTTC
TRBJ2-1	.	TRBD2	TRBV5-1	CASSLGTSVSYNEQFF	TGCGCCAGCAGCTTGGGCACTAGCGTTTCCTACAATGAGCAGTTCTTC
TRBJ1-3	.	.	TRBV2	CASTALRGAGNTIYF	TGTGCCAGCACCGCCCTACGGGGGGCTGGAAACACCATATATTTT
TRBJ2-5	.	.	TRBV4-2	CASSQVSAGETQYF	TGTGCCAGCAGCCAGGTCTCAGCGGGTGAGACCCAGTACTTC
TRBJ2-7	.	TRBD1	TRBV4-1	CASSQGNRGPYEQYF	TGCGCCAGCAGCCAAGGGAACAGGGGGCCCTACGAGCAGTACTTC
TRBJ2-5	.	.	TRBV7-7	CASSPTGWPQYF	TGTGCCAGCAGCCCTACAGGGTGGCCTCAGTACTTC
TRBJ2-7	.	.	TRBV30	CARLPITYEQYF	TGTGCCCGATTACCTATTACCTACGAGCAGTACTTC
TRBJ2-3	.	TRBD2	TRBV7-2	CASSAGGWDTQYF	TGTGCCAGCAGCGCGGGAGGTTGGGATACGCAGTATTTT
TRBJ1-3	.	.	TRBV28	CASSGTLPGNTIYF	TGTGCCAGCAGCGGGACCCTTCCTGGAAACACCATATATTTT
TRBJ1-5	.	.	TRBV27	CASSFDSNQPQHF	TGTGCCAGCAGTTTCGACAGCAATCAGCCCCAGCATTTT
TRBJ2-3	.	.	TRBV9	CASSVAYTDTQYF	TGTGCCAGCAGCGTAGCGTACACAGATACGCAGTATTTT
TRBJ2-1	few	TRBD2	TRBV27	CASRGTSFHNEQFF	TGTGCCAGCAGAGGGACTAGCTTCCACAATGAGCAGTTCTTC
TRBJ2-5	.	.	TRBV28	CASSYPQSLRETQYF	TGTGCCAGCAGCTACCCGCAGAGCCTCCGAGAGACCCAGTACTTC
TRBJ1-4	few	.	TRBV4-2	CASSQGDSGDEKLFF	TGTGCCAGCAGCCAAGGCGACAGTGGGGATGAAAAACTGTTTTTT
TRBJ1-5	.	.	TRBV19	CASSRRGSNQPQHF	TGTGCCAGTAGTCGCAGGGGCAGCAATCAGCCCCAGCATTTT
TRBJ2-2	once	.	TRBV2	CASSEDHYGTGELFF	TGTGCCAGCAGTGAAGATCATTACGGCACCGGGGAGCTGTTTTTT
TRBJ2-3	.	.	TRBV2	CASSAEIGNTQYF	TGTGCCAGCAGTGCCGAGATCGGGAATACGCAGTATTTT